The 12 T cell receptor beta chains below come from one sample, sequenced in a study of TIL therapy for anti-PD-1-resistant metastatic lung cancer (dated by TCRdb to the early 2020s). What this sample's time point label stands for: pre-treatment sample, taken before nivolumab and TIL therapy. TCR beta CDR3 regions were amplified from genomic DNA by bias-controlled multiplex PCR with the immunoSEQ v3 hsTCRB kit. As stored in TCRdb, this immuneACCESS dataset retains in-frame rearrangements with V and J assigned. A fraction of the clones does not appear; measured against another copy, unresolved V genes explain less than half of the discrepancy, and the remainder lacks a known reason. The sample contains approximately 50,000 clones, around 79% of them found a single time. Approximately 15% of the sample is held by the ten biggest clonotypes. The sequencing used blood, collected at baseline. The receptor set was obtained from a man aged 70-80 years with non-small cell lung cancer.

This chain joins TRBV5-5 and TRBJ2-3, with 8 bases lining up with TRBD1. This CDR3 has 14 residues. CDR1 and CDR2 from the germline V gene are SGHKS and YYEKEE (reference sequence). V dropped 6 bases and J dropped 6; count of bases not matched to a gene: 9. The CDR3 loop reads CASTSGRDRDTQYF. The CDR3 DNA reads TGTGCCAGCACGTCTGGGCGGGACAGGGATACGCAGTATTTT.

The DNA for the CDR3 is TGTGCCAGCAGCTTATTAGGGTACCATGAGCAGTTCTTC. The encoded protein is CASSLLGYHEQFF. The gene calls are TRBV7-8 and TRBJ2-1, with D unclear. The length of the CDR3 is 13 residues. Germline-derived CDR1 and CDR2 are SGHVS and FQNEAQ. The V and J ends lost 2 bases and 8 bases respectively, with 10 bases between them.

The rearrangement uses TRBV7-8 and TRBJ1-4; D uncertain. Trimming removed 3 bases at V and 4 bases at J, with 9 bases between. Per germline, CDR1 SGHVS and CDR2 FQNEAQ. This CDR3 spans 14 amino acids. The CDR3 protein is CASSLGFSNEKLFF. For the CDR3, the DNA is TGTGCCAGCAGCTTGGGCTTCAGTAATGAAAAACTGTTTTTT.

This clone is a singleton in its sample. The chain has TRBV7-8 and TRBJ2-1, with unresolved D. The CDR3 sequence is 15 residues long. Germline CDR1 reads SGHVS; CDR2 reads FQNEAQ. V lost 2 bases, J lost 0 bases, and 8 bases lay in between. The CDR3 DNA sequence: TGTGCCAGCAGCTTAACACGGAGCTCCTACAATGAGCAGTTCTTC. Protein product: CASSLTRSSYNEQFF.

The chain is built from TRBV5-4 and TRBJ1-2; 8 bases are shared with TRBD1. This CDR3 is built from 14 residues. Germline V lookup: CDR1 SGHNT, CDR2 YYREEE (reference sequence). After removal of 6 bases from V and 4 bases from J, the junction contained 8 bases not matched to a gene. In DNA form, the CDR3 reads TGTGCCAGCACCCCAAGGACAGGGCTCTATGGCTACACCTTC. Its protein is CASTPRTGLYGYTF. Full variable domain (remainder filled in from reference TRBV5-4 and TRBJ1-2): ETGVTQSPTHLIKTRGQQVTLRCSSQSGHNTVSWYQQALGQGPQFIFQYYREEENGRGNFPPRFSGLQFPNYSSELNVNALELDDSALYLCASTPRTGLYGYTFGSGTRLTVV.

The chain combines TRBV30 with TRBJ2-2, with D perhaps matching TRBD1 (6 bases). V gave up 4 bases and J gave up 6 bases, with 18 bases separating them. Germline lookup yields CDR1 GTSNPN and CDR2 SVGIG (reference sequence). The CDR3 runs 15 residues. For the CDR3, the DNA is TGTGCCTGGACCCGGGCAGGGGCGGTCCCCGGGGAGCTGTTTTTT. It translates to CAWTRAGAVPGELFF.

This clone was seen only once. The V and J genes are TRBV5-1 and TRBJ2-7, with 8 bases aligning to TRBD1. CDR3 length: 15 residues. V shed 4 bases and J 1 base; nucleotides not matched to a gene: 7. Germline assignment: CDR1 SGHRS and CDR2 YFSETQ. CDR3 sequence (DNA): TGCGCCAGCAGCCAAGACAGGGGCGCTTCCTACGAGCAGTACTTC. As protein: CASSQDRGASYEQYF.

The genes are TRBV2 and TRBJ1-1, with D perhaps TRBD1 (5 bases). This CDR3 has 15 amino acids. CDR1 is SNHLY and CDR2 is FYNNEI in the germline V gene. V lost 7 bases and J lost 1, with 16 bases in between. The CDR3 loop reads CASTEKGNRNTEAFF. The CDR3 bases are TGTGCCAGCACCGAAAAGGGGAATAGGAACACTGAAGCTTTCTTT.

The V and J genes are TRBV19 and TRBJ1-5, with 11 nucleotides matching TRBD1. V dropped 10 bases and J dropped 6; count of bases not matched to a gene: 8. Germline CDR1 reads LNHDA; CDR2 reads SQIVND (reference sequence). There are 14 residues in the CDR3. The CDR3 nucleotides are TGTGCCACCGATAAAGGACAGGGGGCTCAGCCCCAGCATTTT. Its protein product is CATDKGQGAQPQHF. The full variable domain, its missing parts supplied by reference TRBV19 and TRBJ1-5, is DGGITQSPKYLFRKEGQNVTLSCEQNLNHDAMYWYRQDPGQGLRLIYYSQIVNDFQKGDIAEGYSVSREKKESFPLTVTSAQKNPTAFYLCATDKGQGAQPQHFGDGTRLSIL.

The CDR3 protein is CAWSLGGSYNEQFF. CDR3 sequence (DNA): TGTGCCTGGAGTTTGGGGGGCTCTTACAATGAGCAGTTCTTC. The chain uses TRBV30 and TRBJ2-1; D is possibly TRBD1 or TRBD2 (6 bases each). The CDR3 runs to 14 residues. CDR1 and CDR2 (germline): GTSNPN, SVGIG (reference sequence). The V gene lost 2 bases and the J gene lost 4 bases, with 12 bases spanning the gap.

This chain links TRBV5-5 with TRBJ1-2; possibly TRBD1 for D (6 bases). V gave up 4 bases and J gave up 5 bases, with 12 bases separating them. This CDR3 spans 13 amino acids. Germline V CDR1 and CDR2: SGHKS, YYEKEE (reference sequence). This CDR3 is CASSPLQGYGYTF. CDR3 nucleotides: TGTGCCAGCAGCCCTTTGCAGGGGTATGGCTACACCTTC.

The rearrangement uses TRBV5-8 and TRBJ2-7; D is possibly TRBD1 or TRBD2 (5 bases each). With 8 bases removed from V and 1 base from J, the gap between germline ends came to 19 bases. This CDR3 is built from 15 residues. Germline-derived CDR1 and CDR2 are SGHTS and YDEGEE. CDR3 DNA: TGTGCCAGTATAACGGGGCAGCCAAGTTCCTACGAGCAGTACTTC. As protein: CASITGQPSSYEQYF.